The clone carrying this TCR beta chain was counted a few times. Its antigen is currently unknown. The PCR employed 60 Vbeta primers together with 13 Jbeta primers. Sequencing was performed with immunoSEQ multiplex PCR; in TCRdb, only in-frame clones are kept and a portion is missing. Among some 78,000 clones listed, more than 75% were seen once. The data were taken from a study of cytomegalovirus exposure and HLA in healthy donors. Study-wide context: For the approximately 400 genotyped donors, around 76% fell within the Caucasian-associated ancestry cluster. Study-wide points: Altogether, some 160 TCR beta chains were recorded as cytomegalovirus-associated. Most TCR sequences proved rare, with some public TCRs found in many donors.

The CDR3 runs to 17 residues. Germline-derived CDR1 and CDR2 are SGHAT and FQNNGV. After removal of 2 bases from V and 1 base from J, the junction contained 8 bases not matched to a gene. The donors gave bone marrow, and they were healthy. The V call is TRBV11-2, the J call TRBJ2-3, with 8 bases matching TRBD1. This TCR came from a woman between 50 and 59 years old in good health and CMV-seropositive. Sequenced sample: PBMCs. The CDR3 nucleotides are TGTGCCAGCAGCTTACGGTCGTTACAGGGGGGCACAGATACGCAGTATTTT. Translating gives CASSLRSLQGGTDTQYF.